This T cell receptor (beta chain) was identified in a study of early T cells in non-severe SARS-CoV-2 infection. A single record per CDR3 protein comes from TCRdb applying MiXCR to the 5' RACE reads. The data contain approximately 52,000 distinct CDR3 sequences, about 8.2% of them seen just once; the ten biggest clones take up about a tenth. This clonotype was recorded at least ten times. The CDR3 spans 15 residues. The V gene's germline CDR1 is MNHEY and CDR2 SMNVEV (reference sequence). Trimming cost V 5 bases and J 2 bases, with 15 bases left between them. The sample comprised whole blood. This receptor was taken from an adult who was a healthcare worker with PCR-confirmed SARS-CoV-2 infection or an uninfected control (not recorded which). V and J are TRBV27 and TRBJ1-1, with D tentatively TRBD1 (5 bases). The DNA of the CDR3 is TGTGCCAGCAGTCCGACAGTGTTGTCAAACACTGAAGCTTTCTTT. Translation: CASSPTVLSNTEAFF.